A selection of T cell receptor beta chains follows, all from one sample in a study of OX40 agonist ivuxolimab in advanced cancers. Profiled with immunoSEQ multiplex PCR; TCRdb holds only in-frame clones, not every one. This table has 50,000 or so clones, over 80% appearing once. The sample was CD4+ or CD8+ T cells sorted from blood, taken in a trial of the OX40 agonist ivuxolimab. The receptors here all came from an adult with an advanced solid tumor such as melanoma, head and neck, liver or kidney cancer. The CDR3 runs from the conserved cysteine through the conserved F or W. A D gene is named only where the DNA matches it firmly. Clone size is given for some rows only: seen once, a few or many times, or a class if the clone is expanded.

clone_size	v_call	d_call	j_call	cdr3_aa	cdr3_nt
once	TRBV7-2	TRBD1	TRBJ2-7	CASSWGQGYEQYF	TGTGCCAGCAGCTGGGGACAGGGCTACGAGCAGTACTTC
.	TRBV5-1	.	TRBJ2-3	CASSLTAGRDTQYF	TGCGCCAGCAGCTTGACGGCGGGGCGTGATACGCAGTATTTT
.	TRBV28	TRBD1	TRBJ2-7	CASSPGQESSYEQYF	TGTGCCAGCAGCCCGGGACAGGAGAGCTCCTACGAGCAGTACTTC
.	TRBV6-6	.	TRBJ1-1	CASSTREGNTEAFF	TGTGCCAGCAGCACCAGGGAAGGAAACACTGAAGCTTTCTTT
.	TRBV6-7	.	TRBJ1-4	CATPGKSEKLFF	TGTGCCACCCCTGGGAAGAGCGAAAAACTGTTTTTT
.	TRBV7-2	.	TRBJ2-1	CASSRTSYNEQFF	TGTGCCAGCAGCCGAACAAGCTACAATGAGCAGTTCTTC
.	TRBV19	TRBD1	TRBJ2-7	CATSKNRGLPYEQYF	TGTGCCACCTCTAAAAACAGGGGGCTCCCCTACGAGCAGTACTTC
.	TRBV2	.	TRBJ2-1	CASSDYNRFYNEQFF	TGTGCCAGCAGTGACTACAATAGGTTCTACAATGAGCAGTTCTTC
once	TRBV4-2	.	TRBJ2-5	CASSQFSGAEETQYF	TGTGCCAGCAGCCAATTTTCAGGGGCCGAAGAGACCCAGTACTTC
once	TRBV6-6	TRBD2	TRBJ2-1	CASSRLAGGNNEQFF	TGTGCCAGCAGCCGACTAGCGGGAGGGAACAATGAGCAGTTCTTC
.	TRBV18	.	TRBJ2-6	CASSRNQGSGANVLTF	TGTGCCAGTTCCCGGAACCAGGGCTCTGGGGCCAACGTCCTGACTTTC
.	TRBV5-1	TRBD2	TRBJ2-2	CASRWDYNTGELFF	TGCGCCAGCAGGTGGGACTACAACACCGGGGAGCTGTTTTTT
.	TRBV7-2	.	TRBJ1-3	CASSRSPQSGNTIYF	TGTGCCAGCAGCCGTAGCCCCCAATCTGGAAACACCATATATTTT
.	TRBV7-8	.	TRBJ2-4	CASSSSSGLTAHIQYF	TGTGCCAGCAGCTCTTCCTCGGGACTCACAGCCCACATTCAGTACTTC
.	TRBV5-5	.	TRBJ1-5	CASSFRYQGFQPQHF	TGTGCCAGCAGCTTTCGATATCAGGGATTCCAGCCCCAGCATTTT
.	TRBV5-1	.	TRBJ2-3	CASRSGTQQDTQYF	TGCGCCAGCAGGTCCGGGACCCAACAAGATACGCAGTATTTT
.	TRBV6-4	.	TRBJ1-6	CASSLMSDSPLHF	TGTGCCAGCAGCCTGATGAGTGATTCACCCCTCCACTTT
.	TRBV6-5	.	TRBJ2-2	CASRKQVANTGELFF	TGTGCCAGCAGGAAACAAGTCGCGAACACCGGGGAGCTGTTTTTT